The source of this T cell receptor beta chain is a study of metastatic and nonmetastatic thyroid tumors. All patients were treatment-naive before thyroid surgery. Through MiXCR, TCRdb re-clonotyped the PCR reads. The sample has around 17,000 clones, under 25% seen once. This receptor was obtained from a female donor with papillary thyroid cancer or a benign thyroid nodule (not recorded which). Some clones in this sample may be carry-over from other donors' samples. Specimen: adjacent normal tissue.

The CDR3 is CASSQDLWSAHEQYF. Here the CDR3 DNA reads TGCGCCAGCAGCCAAGATCTTTGGAGTGCGCACGAGCAGTACTTC. The chain links TRBV4-3 to TRBJ2-7, with D hard to call. The CDR3 covers 15 residues. Germline V gene data show CDR1 as LGHNA and CDR2 as YSLEER. Trimming took 0 bases from V and 5 from J, leaving 14 bases between them.